A selection of T cell receptor beta chains follows, all from one sample in a study of cytomegalovirus exposure and HLA in healthy donors. Only in-frame clones appear in the TCRdb table, and some are missing; sequencing was by immunoSEQ multiplex PCR. The sample has approximately 190,000 clones, over 70% seen once. The sample was PBMCs. These receptors all come from a man aged 45-60 years in good health and CMV-seronegative. CDR3s include the opening cysteine and the closing phenylalanine or tryptophan. The order of the fields is J gene, clone size, V gene, D gene, CDR3 DNA, CDR3 protein. A D gene is named only where the DNA matches it firmly. Clone size is not always given. Where it is, it says once, few, many or a class for expanded clones.

j_gene: TRBJ2-1
abundance: .
v_gene: TRBV5-3
d_gene: TRBD2
CDR3nt: TGTGCCAGAAGTCCCCAAACCCCAACCCGTACTAGCGGGGGGACCCTAACCTCCTACAATGAGCAGTTCTTC
CDR3aa: CARSPQTPTRTSGGTLTSYNEQFF

j_gene: TRBJ2-7
abundance: .
v_gene: TRBV19
d_gene: TRBD1
CDR3nt: TGTGCCAGTGGACAGGGGGAGTTCGAGCAGTACTTC
CDR3aa: CASGQGEFEQYF

j_gene: TRBJ2-1
abundance: .
v_gene: TRBV5-1
d_gene: .
CDR3nt: TGCGCCAGCAGCTTGGGGGGCGCGAATGAGCAGTTCTTC
CDR3aa: CASSLGGANEQFF

j_gene: TRBJ2-3
abundance: .
v_gene: TRBV29-1
d_gene: .
CDR3nt: TGCAGCGTTGGCCTCAACTTGGATACGCAGTATTTT
CDR3aa: CSVGLNLDTQYF

j_gene: TRBJ2-5
abundance: few
v_gene: TRBV7-2
d_gene: .
CDR3nt: TGTGCCAGCAGCCGAGACTCCCAAGAGACCCAGTACTTC
CDR3aa: CASSRDSQETQYF

j_gene: TRBJ2-2
abundance: .
v_gene: TRBV7-9
d_gene: .
CDR3nt: TGTGCCAGCAGCCTCGGACAGATCACCGGGGAGCTGTTTTTT
CDR3aa: CASSLGQITGELFF

j_gene: TRBJ1-6
abundance: .
v_gene: TRBV5-4
d_gene: TRBD1
CDR3nt: TGTGCCGGCAGCTTTGCGACAGGGAAATCACCCCTCCACTTT
CDR3aa: CAGSFATGKSPLHF

j_gene: TRBJ1-3
abundance: .
v_gene: TRBV7-6
d_gene: TRBD1
CDR3nt: TGTGCCAGCAGCTTAGACGGGACAGGAGGAAACACCATATATTTT
CDR3aa: CASSLDGTGGNTIYF

j_gene: TRBJ2-5
abundance: few
v_gene: TRBV14
d_gene: .
CDR3nt: TGTGCCAGCAGCCAGAGGGAGACCCAGTACTTC
CDR3aa: CASSQRETQYF

j_gene: TRBJ2-7
abundance: .
v_gene: TRBV4-2
d_gene: TRBD2
CDR3nt: TGTGCCAGCAGCCAAGACTTAACTAGCGGGGGGGCCTACGAGCAGTACTTC
CDR3aa: CASSQDLTSGGAYEQYF

j_gene: TRBJ1-1
abundance: few
v_gene: TRBV7-2
d_gene: .
CDR3nt: TGTGCCAGCAGCAGACAGGAGAACACTGAAGCTTTCTTT
CDR3aa: CASSRQENTEAFF

j_gene: TRBJ2-5
abundance: .
v_gene: TRBV15
d_gene: .
CDR3nt: TGTGCCACCAGCACTTCCCAGTTTCGTGAAGAGACCCAGTACTTC
CDR3aa: CATSTSQFREETQYF

j_gene: TRBJ1-1
abundance: .
v_gene: TRBV11-2
d_gene: TRBD1
CDR3nt: TGTGCCAGCAGCTCAAAGGGAACAGGGGTGACTGAAGCTTTCTTT
CDR3aa: CASSSKGTGVTEAFF

j_gene: TRBJ1-1
abundance: .
v_gene: TRBV27
d_gene: TRBD1
CDR3nt: TGTGCCAGCAGTTTAGAGGGGGCGAACACTGAAGCTTTCTTT
CDR3aa: CASSLEGANTEAFF

j_gene: TRBJ1-2
abundance: once
v_gene: TRBV27
d_gene: TRBD1
CDR3nt: TGTGCCAGCGGTACTCAGGGGGCGCTTCATGGCTACACCTTC
CDR3aa: CASGTQGALHGYTF

j_gene: TRBJ1-1
abundance: .
v_gene: TRBV29-1
d_gene: TRBD1
CDR3nt: TGCAGCGCTTTCGGAATCGGCAGACAGGGGTGGCGAGCTTTCTTT
CDR3aa: CSAFGIGRQGWRAFF

j_gene: TRBJ1-5
abundance: .
v_gene: TRBV27
d_gene: TRBD1
CDR3nt: TGTGCCAGCAGCCCGGACAGGGTGAAGAAGGGTCAGCCCCAGCATTTT
CDR3aa: CASSPDRVKKGQPQHF

j_gene: TRBJ2-7
abundance: .
v_gene: TRBV15
d_gene: .
CDR3nt: TGTGCCACCAGCAGAGATTGGAGTAGATCCGACGAGCAGTACTTC
CDR3aa: CATSRDWSRSDEQYF

j_gene: TRBJ1-4
abundance: .
v_gene: TRBV7-9
d_gene: .
CDR3nt: TGTGCCAGCAGCCAGGGGACAACTAATGAAAAACTGTTTTTT
CDR3aa: CASSQGTTNEKLFF

j_gene: TRBJ1-5
abundance: .
v_gene: TRBV19
d_gene: .
CDR3nt: TGTGCCAGCAGACAGGATCAGCCCCAGCATTTT
CDR3aa: CASRQDQPQHF

j_gene: TRBJ2-5
abundance: once
v_gene: TRBV7-2
d_gene: .
CDR3nt: TGTGCCAGCAGCTATGCGGGACTCTCCCAGGAGACCCAGTACTTC
CDR3aa: CASSYAGLSQETQYF

j_gene: TRBJ2-3
abundance: .
v_gene: TRBV5-1
d_gene: TRBD2
CDR3nt: TGCGCCAGCAGCCGGGGGGTGGCAGGGAGCACAGATACGCAGTATTTT
CDR3aa: CASSRGVAGSTDTQYF

j_gene: TRBJ1-5
abundance: .
v_gene: TRBV19
d_gene: .
CDR3nt: TGTGCCAGTAGTATTCAGGGTTGGAGTAATCAGCCCCAGCATTTT
CDR3aa: CASSIQGWSNQPQHF

j_gene: TRBJ2-3
abundance: once
v_gene: TRBV27
d_gene: .
CDR3nt: TGTGCCAGCAGTCCACTGAGCCATACGCAGTATTTT
CDR3aa: CASSPLSHTQYF

j_gene: TRBJ1-1
abundance: .
v_gene: TRBV15
d_gene: .
CDR3nt: TGTGCCACCGATAAGGACGGGGGGCTGAACACTGAAGCTTTCTTT
CDR3aa: CATDKDGGLNTEAFF

j_gene: TRBJ2-2
abundance: .
v_gene: TRBV6-1
d_gene: TRBD1
CDR3nt: TGTGCCAGCAGATTCCGGGACAGGAACACCGGGGAGCTGTTTTTT
CDR3aa: CASRFRDRNTGELFF

j_gene: TRBJ2-1
abundance: .
v_gene: TRBV19
d_gene: TRBD2
CDR3nt: TGTGCCAGTACTCTCGGCGGGGGTGGTGAGCAGTTCTTC
CDR3aa: CASTLGGGGEQFF

j_gene: TRBJ1-3
abundance: .
v_gene: TRBV6-5
d_gene: .
CDR3nt: TGTGCCAGCAGTTACTCGAAGGGAGGGACTGGAAACACCATATATTTT
CDR3aa: CASSYSKGGTGNTIYF

j_gene: TRBJ2-7
abundance: .
v_gene: TRBV11-2
d_gene: TRBD1
CDR3nt: TGTGCCAGCAGACATTCCGGGACAGGCGACTACGAGCAGTACTTC
CDR3aa: CASRHSGTGDYEQYF

j_gene: TRBJ2-1
abundance: .
v_gene: TRBV9
d_gene: .
CDR3nt: TGTGCCAGCAGCGGGGCAGACGGTGTCTATTACAATGAGCAGTTCTTC
CDR3aa: CASSGADGVYYNEQFF

j_gene: TRBJ2-1
abundance: .
v_gene: TRBV5-1
d_gene: .
CDR3nt: TGCGCCAGCAGCTTGATAGGGGGTAATGAGCAGTTCTTC
CDR3aa: CASSLIGGNEQFF

j_gene: TRBJ1-1
abundance: .
v_gene: TRBV6-1
d_gene: .
CDR3nt: TGTGCCAGCAGGGGAGGGGTCAAAGAAGCTTTCTTT
CDR3aa: CASRGGVKEAFF

j_gene: TRBJ2-6
abundance: .
v_gene: TRBV11-2
d_gene: .
CDR3nt: TGTGCCAGCAGCTTAGGCAGATTCCCCCTCGGGGCCAACGTCCTGACTTTC
CDR3aa: CASSLGRFPLGANVLTF

j_gene: TRBJ1-4
abundance: .
v_gene: TRBV9
d_gene: .
CDR3nt: TGTGCCAGCAGCCTCCCTCGAAGGGGGGGAGAAGAAAAACTGTTTTTT
CDR3aa: CASSLPRRGGEEKLFF

j_gene: TRBJ1-2
abundance: .
v_gene: TRBV7-6
d_gene: .
CDR3nt: TGTGCCAGCAGCCCTGACGGGGAACTTAACTATGGCTACACCTTC
CDR3aa: CASSPDGELNYGYTF

j_gene: TRBJ1-2
abundance: .
v_gene: TRBV5-1
d_gene: .
CDR3nt: TGCGCCAGCAGCCGAGCGGGACAAAACTATGGCTACACCTTC
CDR3aa: CASSRAGQNYGYTF

j_gene: TRBJ1-6
abundance: .
v_gene: TRBV30
d_gene: .
CDR3nt: TGTGCCTGGCAAACGGGTCACTCCTATAATTCACCCCTCCACTTT
CDR3aa: CAWQTGHSYNSPLHF

j_gene: TRBJ2-1
abundance: few
v_gene: TRBV5-1
d_gene: .
CDR3nt: TGCGCCAGCAGCTTGGGACAGGTTTTAGGGGAGCAGTTCTTC
CDR3aa: CASSLGQVLGEQFF

j_gene: TRBJ1-1
abundance: .
v_gene: TRBV2
d_gene: .
CDR3nt: TGTGCCAGCACTCCCCTGGCAGGGAACACTGAAGCTTTCTTT
CDR3aa: CASTPLAGNTEAFF

j_gene: TRBJ2-3
abundance: once
v_gene: TRBV18
d_gene: .
CDR3nt: TGTGCCAGCTCATTGTTTACCGGGACTTTTAGCACAGATACGCAGTATTTT
CDR3aa: CASSLFTGTFSTDTQYF

j_gene: TRBJ1-3
abundance: .
v_gene: TRBV30
d_gene: .
CDR3nt: TGTGCCTGGAGTTCGGGTTTGGTGGACACCATATATTTT
CDR3aa: CAWSSGLVDTIYF

j_gene: TRBJ2-7
abundance: .
v_gene: TRBV6-1
d_gene: .
CDR3nt: TGTGCCAGCAGACAAACAGGGATGTCTTCCTACGAGCAGTACTTC
CDR3aa: CASRQTGMSSYEQYF

j_gene: TRBJ2-5
abundance: .
v_gene: TRBV5-5
d_gene: .
CDR3nt: TGTGCCAGCAGCTTGGAAGGGGCGAACCAAGAGACCCAGTACTTC
CDR3aa: CASSLEGANQETQYF

j_gene: TRBJ2-3
abundance: .
v_gene: TRBV5-8
d_gene: .
CDR3nt: TGTGCCAGCGGCCCTCTGGGCCTTGCAGATACGCAGTATTTT
CDR3aa: CASGPLGLADTQYF

j_gene: TRBJ1-6
abundance: .
v_gene: TRBV12-5
d_gene: TRBD1
CDR3nt: TGTGCTAGTGGTTTGGTACTAGGCAGGGGGCATTTGTATTCACCCCTCCACTTT
CDR3aa: CASGLVLGRGHLYSPLHF

j_gene: TRBJ1-1
abundance: .
v_gene: TRBV5-6
d_gene: .
CDR3nt: TGTGCCAGCAGCTTGGTAGTCCCCACGAACACTGAAGCTTTCTTT
CDR3aa: CASSLVVPTNTEAFF

j_gene: TRBJ1-2
abundance: .
v_gene: TRBV10-3
d_gene: .
CDR3nt: TGTGCCATCAGCTTAGAGGGGACTCATGGCTACACCTTC
CDR3aa: CAISLEGTHGYTF

j_gene: TRBJ2-2
abundance: .
v_gene: TRBV7-9
d_gene: TRBD1
CDR3nt: TGTGCCAGCAGCCTTGGACAGGGGGACACCGGGGAGCTGTTTTTT
CDR3aa: CASSLGQGDTGELFF

j_gene: TRBJ1-2
abundance: .
v_gene: TRBV29-1
d_gene: TRBD1
CDR3nt: TGCAGCGTTAGTACAGGGGAATACTATGGCTACACCTTC
CDR3aa: CSVSTGEYYGYTF

j_gene: TRBJ1-1
abundance: few
v_gene: TRBV10-3
d_gene: .
CDR3nt: TGTGCCATTCTTGACCCAGGGGTGGACACTGAAGCTTTCTTT
CDR3aa: CAILDPGVDTEAFF

j_gene: TRBJ2-5
abundance: once
v_gene: TRBV10-3
d_gene: .
CDR3nt: TGTGCCATCAGTGAGTCTACATGGGAGACCCAGTACTTC
CDR3aa: CAISESTWETQYF

j_gene: TRBJ2-1
abundance: .
v_gene: TRBV9
d_gene: .
CDR3nt: TGTGCCAGCAGCGTAAAATTAGCTTTCTCCTACAATGAGCAGTTCTTC
CDR3aa: CASSVKLAFSYNEQFF

j_gene: TRBJ1-1
abundance: .
v_gene: TRBV20-1
d_gene: .
CDR3nt: TGCAGTGCTATGGGGGGGTTTGAAGCTTTCTTT
CDR3aa: CSAMGGFEAFF

j_gene: TRBJ1-6
abundance: .
v_gene: TRBV30
d_gene: .
CDR3nt: TGTGCCTTCACCCCGGGACACAAACGATCGGGTTATAATTCACCCCTCCACTTT
CDR3aa: CAFTPGHKRSGYNSPLHF

j_gene: TRBJ2-1
abundance: .
v_gene: TRBV4-2
d_gene: TRBD2
CDR3nt: TGTGCCAGCAGCCACCCCACTAGCGGGGGGCGCGGTGAGCAGTTCTTC
CDR3aa: CASSHPTSGGRGEQFF